The rows below give T cell receptor beta chains drawn from one sample of a study of T cell clusters in autoimmune cytopenias. From the multiplex PCR reads, TCRdb lists one entry per CDR3 protein and no DNA. The table for this sample gives 2,500 to 3,500 distinct CDR3 sequences. The sequenced sample consisted of peripheral blood. The receptors shown here come from a human donor with an autoimmune cytopenia or autoimmune hepatitis (not recorded which). CDR3s include the opening cysteine and the closing phenylalanine or tryptophan. Some rows have no size entry. The others give once, few or many, or a class for an expanded clone.

clone size: medium-sized
J gene: TRBJ2-7
V gene: TRBV19
CDR3 length: 14
CDR3 protein: CASSPWGASNEQYF

clone size: NA
J gene: TRBJ2-5
V gene: TRBV27
CDR3 length: 14
CDR3 protein: CASSLAGVRETQYF

clone size: medium-sized
J gene: TRBJ1-5
V gene: TRBV19
CDR3 length: 14
CDR3 protein: CASTLSGSNQPQHF

clone size: NA
J gene: TRBJ2-7
V gene: TRBV10-3
CDR3 length: 12
CDR3 protein: CATGTGTYEQYF

clone size: NA
J gene: TRBJ2-5
V gene: TRBV29-1
CDR3 length: 17
CDR3 protein: CSATGGRGRTGGETQYF

clone size: NA
J gene: TRBJ2-7
V gene: TRBV6-2/TRBV6-3
CDR3 length: 14
CDR3 protein: CASSPGLVPYEQYF

clone size: medium-sized
J gene: TRBJ2-3
V gene: TRBV12-3/TRBV12-4
CDR3 length: 16
CDR3 protein: CASSLTSGRSTDTQYF

clone size: medium-sized
J gene: TRBJ2-7
V gene: TRBV6-5
CDR3 length: 15
CDR3 protein: CASHRGQPSSYEQYF

clone size: NA
J gene: TRBJ2-6
V gene: TRBV12-3/TRBV12-4
CDR3 length: 15
CDR3 protein: CASSFFLAGANVLTF

clone size: medium-sized
J gene: TRBJ2-5
V gene: TRBV19
CDR3 length: 15
CDR3 protein: CASSIRSVGQETQYF

clone size: medium-sized
J gene: TRBJ1-2
V gene: TRBV6-2/TRBV6-3
CDR3 length: 13
CDR3 protein: CASSYSGSYGYTF

clone size: NA
J gene: TRBJ2-5
V gene: TRBV6-1
CDR3 length: 16
CDR3 protein: CASSHPLVSGSETQYF

clone size: medium-sized
J gene: TRBJ2-2
V gene: TRBV6-5
CDR3 length: 15
CDR3 protein: CASRVGLAGPGELFF

clone size: medium-sized
J gene: TRBJ1-2
V gene: TRBV6-6
CDR3 length: 13
CDR3 protein: CASSADRRYGYTF

clone size: NA
J gene: TRBJ1-6
V gene: TRBV7-6
CDR3 length: 17
CDR3 protein: CASSPIRQGFIPSPLHF

clone size: medium-sized
J gene: TRBJ2-5
V gene: TRBV7-9
CDR3 length: 13
CDR3 protein: CASKRTLTETQYF

clone size: medium-sized
J gene: TRBJ1-5
V gene: TRBV6-5
CDR3 length: 16
CDR3 protein: CASIYSAWEGNQPQHF

clone size: NA
J gene: TRBJ2-2
V gene: TRBV20-1
CDR3 length: 12
CDR3 protein: CSARDRAGELFF

clone size: medium-sized
J gene: TRBJ1-5
V gene: TRBV13
CDR3 length: 13
CDR3 protein: CASSFGEGQPQHF

clone size: NA
J gene: TRBJ1-4
V gene: TRBV27
CDR3 length: 14
CDR3 protein: CASRDRGLSEKLFF